The entry below describes one T cell receptor (beta chain). Its antigen is unknown. Other DNA sequences in the same sample also yield this CDR3. CDR1 MNHEY and CDR2 SMNVEV come from the germline V gene (reference sequence). The CDR3 has 15 residues. The germline V and J ends were trimmed by 0 bases and 0 bases, with 8 bases remaining between them. The assay used deep level. Repertoires were generated with immunoSEQ multiplex PCR, while TCRdb's copy carries only in-frame clones and drops some. The sample carries about 2 million clones, about 94% recorded once. The data originate from a study of shared clonotypes between healthy human individuals. Study at large: Donor ages ranged 18 to 49 years: a couple of women, a few men. Study-level findings and limits: Naive subsets, compared against memory subsets, generally had larger estimated richness values.

In the naive CD8 group, cells lacked CD45RO and were positively selected for CCR7, so terminally differentiated effector memory CD45RA+ cells were left out. The sequenced material came from naive CD8+ T cells sorted from blood. This TCR was recovered from a man aged 18 to 30 in good health. J is TRBJ1-1 and V is TRBV27; tentatively, D is TRBD1 (5 bases). CDR3 nucleotide sequence: TGTGCCAGCAGTTTATCGGGGGGTATGAACACTGAAGCTTTCTTT. Translation gives CASSLSGGMNTEAFF.